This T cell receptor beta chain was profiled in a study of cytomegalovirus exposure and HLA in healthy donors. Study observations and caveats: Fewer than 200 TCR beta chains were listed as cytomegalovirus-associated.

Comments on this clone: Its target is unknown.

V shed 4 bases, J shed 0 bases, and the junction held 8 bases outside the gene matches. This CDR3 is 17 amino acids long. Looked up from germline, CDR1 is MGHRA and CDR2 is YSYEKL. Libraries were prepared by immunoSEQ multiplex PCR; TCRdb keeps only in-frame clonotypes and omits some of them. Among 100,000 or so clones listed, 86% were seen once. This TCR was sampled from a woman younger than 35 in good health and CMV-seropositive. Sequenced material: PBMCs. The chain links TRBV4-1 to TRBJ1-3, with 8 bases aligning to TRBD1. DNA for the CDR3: TGCGCCAGCAGCCCTCAGGGGGCGGCGGCCTCTGGAAACACCATATATTTT. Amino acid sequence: CASSPQGAAASGNTIYF.